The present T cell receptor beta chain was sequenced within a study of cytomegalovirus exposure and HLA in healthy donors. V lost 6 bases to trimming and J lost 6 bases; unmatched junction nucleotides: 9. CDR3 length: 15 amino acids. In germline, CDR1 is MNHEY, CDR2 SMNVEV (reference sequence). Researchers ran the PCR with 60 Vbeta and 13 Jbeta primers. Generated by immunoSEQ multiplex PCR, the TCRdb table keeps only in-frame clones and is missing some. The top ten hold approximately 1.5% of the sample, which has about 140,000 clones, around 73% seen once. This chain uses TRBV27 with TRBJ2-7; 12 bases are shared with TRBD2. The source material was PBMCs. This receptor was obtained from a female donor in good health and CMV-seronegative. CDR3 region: CASSQSTSGSREQYF. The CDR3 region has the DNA TGTGCCAGCAGCCAATCGACTAGCGGGAGTCGCGAGCAGTACTTC.